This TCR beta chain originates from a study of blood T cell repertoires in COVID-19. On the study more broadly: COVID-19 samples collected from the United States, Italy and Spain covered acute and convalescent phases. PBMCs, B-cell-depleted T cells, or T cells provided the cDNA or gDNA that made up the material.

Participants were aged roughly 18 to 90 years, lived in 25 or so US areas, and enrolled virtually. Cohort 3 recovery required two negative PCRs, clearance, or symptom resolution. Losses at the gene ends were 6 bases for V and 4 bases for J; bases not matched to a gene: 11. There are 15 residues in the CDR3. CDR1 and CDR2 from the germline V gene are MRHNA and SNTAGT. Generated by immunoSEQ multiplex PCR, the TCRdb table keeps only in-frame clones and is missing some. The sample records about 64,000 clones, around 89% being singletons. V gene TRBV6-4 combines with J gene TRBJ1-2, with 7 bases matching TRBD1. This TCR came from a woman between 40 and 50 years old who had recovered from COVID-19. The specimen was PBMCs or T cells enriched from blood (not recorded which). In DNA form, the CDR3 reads TGTGCCAGCAGGCTCGATGATACAGGGGTCTATGGCTACACCTTC. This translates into CASRLDDTGVYGYTF.